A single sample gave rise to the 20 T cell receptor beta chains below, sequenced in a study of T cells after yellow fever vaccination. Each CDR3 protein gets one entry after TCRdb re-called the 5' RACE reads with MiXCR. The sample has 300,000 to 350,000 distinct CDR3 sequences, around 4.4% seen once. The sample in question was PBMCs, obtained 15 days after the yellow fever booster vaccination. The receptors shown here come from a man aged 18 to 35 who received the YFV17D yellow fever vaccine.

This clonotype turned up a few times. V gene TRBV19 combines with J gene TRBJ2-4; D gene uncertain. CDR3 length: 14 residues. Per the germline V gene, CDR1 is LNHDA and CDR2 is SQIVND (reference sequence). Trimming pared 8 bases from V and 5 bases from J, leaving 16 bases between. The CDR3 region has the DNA TGTGCCAGTCGTAGCCGTTTGAAGGAAAACATTCAGTACTTC. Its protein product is CASRSRLKENIQYF.

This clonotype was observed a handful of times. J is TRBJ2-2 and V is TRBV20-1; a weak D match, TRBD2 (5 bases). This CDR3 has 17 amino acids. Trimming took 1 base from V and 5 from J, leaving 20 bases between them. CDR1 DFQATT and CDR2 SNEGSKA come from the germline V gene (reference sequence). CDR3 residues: CSARGGYGGTLTGELFF. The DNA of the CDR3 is TGCAGTGCTAGAGGGGGATACGGAGGCACGCTTACCGGGGAGCTGTTTTTT.

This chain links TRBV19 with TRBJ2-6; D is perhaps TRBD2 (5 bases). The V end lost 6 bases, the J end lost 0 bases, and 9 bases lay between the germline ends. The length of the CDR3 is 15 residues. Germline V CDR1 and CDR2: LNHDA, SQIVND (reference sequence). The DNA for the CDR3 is TGTGCCAGTAGAACTAGGGTCTCTGGGGCCAACGTCCTGACTTTC. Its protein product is CASRTRVSGANVLTF.

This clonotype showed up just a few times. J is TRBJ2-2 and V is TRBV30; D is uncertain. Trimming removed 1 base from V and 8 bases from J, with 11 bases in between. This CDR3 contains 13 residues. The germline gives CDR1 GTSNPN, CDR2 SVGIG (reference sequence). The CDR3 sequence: CAWSAHQPGELFF. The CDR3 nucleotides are TGTGCCTGGAGTGCCCATCAACCGGGGGAGCTGTTTTTT.

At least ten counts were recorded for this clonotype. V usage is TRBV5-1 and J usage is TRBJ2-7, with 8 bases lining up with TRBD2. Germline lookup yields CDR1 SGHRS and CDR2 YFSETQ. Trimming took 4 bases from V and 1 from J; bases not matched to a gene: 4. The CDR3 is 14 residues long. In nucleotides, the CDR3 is TGCGCCAGCAGCCTTAGCGGGGAGTCCTACGAGCAGTACTTC. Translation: CASSLSGESYEQYF.

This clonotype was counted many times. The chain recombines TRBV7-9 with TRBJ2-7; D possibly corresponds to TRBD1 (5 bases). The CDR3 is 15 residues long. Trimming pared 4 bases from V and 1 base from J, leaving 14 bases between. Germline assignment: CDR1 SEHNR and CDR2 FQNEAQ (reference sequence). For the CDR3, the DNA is TGTGCCAGCAGCTCCCGACAGCTCACGTCCTACGAGCAGTACTTC. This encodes CASSSRQLTSYEQYF.

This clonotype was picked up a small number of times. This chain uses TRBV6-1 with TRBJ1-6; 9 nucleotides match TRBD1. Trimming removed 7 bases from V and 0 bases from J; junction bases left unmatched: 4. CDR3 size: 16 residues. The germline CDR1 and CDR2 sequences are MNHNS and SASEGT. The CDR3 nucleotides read TGTGCCAGCAAGCCGGGACAGGGCTCCTATAATTCACCCCTCCACTTT. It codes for CASKPGQGSYNSPLHF.

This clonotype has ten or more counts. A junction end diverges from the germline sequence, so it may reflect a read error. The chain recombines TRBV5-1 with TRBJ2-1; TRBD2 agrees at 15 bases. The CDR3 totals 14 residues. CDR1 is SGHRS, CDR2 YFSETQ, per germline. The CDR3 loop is CASSIGLAGGPPYF. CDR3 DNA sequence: TGCGCCAGCAGCATCGGACTAGCGGGGGGGCCACCGTACTTC. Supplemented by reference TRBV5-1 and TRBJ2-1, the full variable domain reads KAGVTQTPRYLIKTRGQQVTLSCSPISGHRSVSWYQQTPGQGLQFLFEYFSETQRNKGNFPGRFSGRQFSNSRSEMNVSTLELGDSALYLCASSIGLAGGPPYFGPGTRLTVL.

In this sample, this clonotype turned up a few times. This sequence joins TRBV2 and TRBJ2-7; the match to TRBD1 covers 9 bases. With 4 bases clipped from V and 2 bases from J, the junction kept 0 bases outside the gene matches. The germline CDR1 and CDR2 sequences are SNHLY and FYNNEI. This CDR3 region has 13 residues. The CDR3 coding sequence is TGTGCCAGCAGTGGGACAGGGGCCTACGAGCAGTACTTC. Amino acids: CASSGTGAYEQYF.

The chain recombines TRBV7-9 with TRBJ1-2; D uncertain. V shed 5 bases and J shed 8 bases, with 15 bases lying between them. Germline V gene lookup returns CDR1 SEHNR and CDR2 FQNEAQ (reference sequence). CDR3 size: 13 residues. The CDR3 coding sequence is TGTGCCAGCAGCGAGGCCTCGGCCTCAGGCTACACCTTC. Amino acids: CASSEASASGYTF.

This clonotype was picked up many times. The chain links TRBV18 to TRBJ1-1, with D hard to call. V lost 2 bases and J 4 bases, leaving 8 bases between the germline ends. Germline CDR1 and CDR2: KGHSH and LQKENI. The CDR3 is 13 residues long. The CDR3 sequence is CASSPFKGTEAFF. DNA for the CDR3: TGTGCCAGCTCACCATTTAAGGGCACTGAAGCTTTCTTT.

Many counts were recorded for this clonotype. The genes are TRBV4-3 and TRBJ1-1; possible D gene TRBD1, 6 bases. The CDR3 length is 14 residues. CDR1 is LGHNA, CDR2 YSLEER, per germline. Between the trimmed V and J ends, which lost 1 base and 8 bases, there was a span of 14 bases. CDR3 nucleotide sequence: TGCGCCAGCAGCCAAGGCTGGGACATCGCAGAAGCTTTCTTT. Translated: CASSQGWDIAEAFF.

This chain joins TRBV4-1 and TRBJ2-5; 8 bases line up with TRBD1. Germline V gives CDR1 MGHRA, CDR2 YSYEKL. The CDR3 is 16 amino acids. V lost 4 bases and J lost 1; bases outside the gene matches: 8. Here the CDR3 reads CASSRMTGAFQETQYF. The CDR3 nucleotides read TGCGCCAGCAGCCGAATGACAGGGGCCTTCCAAGAGACCCAGTACTTC.

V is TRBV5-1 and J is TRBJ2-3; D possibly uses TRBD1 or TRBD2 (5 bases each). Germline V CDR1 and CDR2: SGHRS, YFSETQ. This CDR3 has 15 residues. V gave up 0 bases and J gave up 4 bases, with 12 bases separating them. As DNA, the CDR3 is TGCGCCAGCAGCTTGGACCGGCAGGGACCAGATACGCAGTATTTT. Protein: CASSLDRQGPDTQYF.

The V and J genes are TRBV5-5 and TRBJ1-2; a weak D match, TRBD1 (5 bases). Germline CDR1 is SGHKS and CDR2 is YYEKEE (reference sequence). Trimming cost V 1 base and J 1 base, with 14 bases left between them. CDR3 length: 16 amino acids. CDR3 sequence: CASSLWYDRSNYGYTF. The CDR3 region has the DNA TGTGCCAGCAGCTTGTGGTACGACAGAAGTAACTATGGCTACACCTTC.

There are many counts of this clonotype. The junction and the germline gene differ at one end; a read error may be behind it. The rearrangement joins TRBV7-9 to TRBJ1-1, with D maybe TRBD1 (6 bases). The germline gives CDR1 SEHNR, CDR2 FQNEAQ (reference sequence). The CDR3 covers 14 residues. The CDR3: CSSSPRGGSPEAFF. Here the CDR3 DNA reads TGTTCCAGCAGCCCGAGGGGGGGAAGCCCTGAAGCTTTCTTT.

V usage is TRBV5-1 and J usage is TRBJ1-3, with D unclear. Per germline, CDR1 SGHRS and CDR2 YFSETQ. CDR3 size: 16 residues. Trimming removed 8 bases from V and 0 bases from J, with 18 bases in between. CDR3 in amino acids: CASSPDGGLSGNTIYF. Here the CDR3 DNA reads TGCGCCAGTTCTCCGGACGGCGGGCTCTCTGGAAACACCATATATTTT.

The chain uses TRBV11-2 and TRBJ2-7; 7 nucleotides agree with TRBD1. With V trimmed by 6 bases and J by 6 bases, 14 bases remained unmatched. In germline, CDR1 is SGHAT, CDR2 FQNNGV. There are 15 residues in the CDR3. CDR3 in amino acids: CASSPGQPRLGEQYF. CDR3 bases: TGTGCCAGCAGTCCGGGACAGCCTCGGTTGGGCGAGCAGTACTTC.

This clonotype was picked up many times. CDR3 DNA sequence: TGCAGCGTTGAAGTCAGGGGTCAGGGGGAGACCCAGTACTTC. It translates to CSVEVRGQGETQYF. This chain joins TRBV29-1 and TRBJ2-5, with a tentative D call TRBD1 (6 bases). CDR3 length equals 14 residues. CDR1 is SQVTM, CDR2 ANQGSEA, per germline. Trimming took 1 base from V and 5 from J, leaving 14 bases between them.

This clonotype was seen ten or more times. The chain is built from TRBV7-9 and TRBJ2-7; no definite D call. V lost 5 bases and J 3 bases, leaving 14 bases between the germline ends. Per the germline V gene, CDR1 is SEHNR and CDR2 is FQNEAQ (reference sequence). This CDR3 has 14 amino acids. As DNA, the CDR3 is TGTGCCAGCAGCCCGGTCGGAAATATCTACGAGCAGTACTTC. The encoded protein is CASSPVGNIYEQYF.